Each of the 21 T cell receptor beta chains below was sequenced from the same sample in a study of T cells after yellow fever vaccination. Each CDR3 protein is one row after TCRdb ran MiXCR on the 5' RACE reads. The data contain 300,000 to 400,000 distinct CDR3 sequences, over 8.5% of them seen just once; the ten biggest clones take up approximately 3%. Material: CD4+ T cells sorted from PBMCs, obtained 45 days after the yellow fever booster vaccination. The source is a man younger than 35 who received the YFV17D yellow fever vaccine.

The chain links TRBV9 to TRBJ2-3, with D possibly being TRBD1 or TRBD2 (6 bases each). The CDR3 has 13 residues. Germline CDR1 and CDR2: SGDLS and YYNGEE. Trimming shortened V by 4 bases and J by 6 bases, and 12 bases separated the two germline ends. The CDR3: CASSPGAFDTQYF. CDR3 sequence (DNA): TGTGCCAGCAGCCCGGGGGCCTTTGATACGCAGTATTTT.

This clonotype has just a few counts. The CDR3 spells CASSYSPEADTQYF. CDR3 sequence (DNA): TGTGCCAGCAGTTACTCCCCAGAGGCAGATACGCAGTATTTT. J is TRBJ2-3 and V is TRBV6-2 or TRBV6-3; D is undetermined. CDR3 length: 14 residues. Germline V gives CDR1 MNHEY, CDR2 SVGEGT. V lost 0 bases to trimming and J lost 4 bases, with 8 bases between them.

The gene calls are TRBV6-2 or TRBV6-3 and TRBJ1-1, with D uncertain. CDR3 length equals 16 residues. Trimming took 5 bases from V and 4 from J, leaving 20 bases between them. Germline V gene data show CDR1 as MNHEY and CDR2 as SVGEGT. For the CDR3, the DNA is TGTGCCAGCAGTGACCTTGGTACGACCGCTACCACTGAAGCTTTCTTT. As protein: CASSDLGTTATTEAFF.

This clonotype was counted ten times or more. The gene calls are TRBV5-1 and TRBJ2-1, with TRBD1 identical over 7 bases. Germline V gene data show CDR1 as SGHRS and CDR2 as YFSETQ. CDR3 size: 14 residues. Unmatched junction bases numbered 5, after V lost 4 bases and J lost 4 bases. The CDR3, as DNA: TGCGCCAGCAGCCCCGGGACAGTATACAATGAGCAGTTCTTC. The encoded protein is CASSPGTVYNEQFF. Filled out from reference TRBV5-1 and TRBJ2-1, the complete variable domain reads KAGVTQTPRYLIKTRGQQVTLSCSPISGHRSVSWYQQTPGQGLQFLFEYFSETQRNKGNFPGRFSGRQFSNSRSEMNVSTLELGDSALYLCASSPGTVYNEQFFGPGTRLTVL.

This chain uses TRBV6-1 with TRBJ2-5, with 9 positions matching TRBD2. Germline V gene sequence: CDR1 MNHNS, CDR2 SASEGT. With V trimmed by 0 bases and J by 4 bases, 9 bases remained unmatched. The CDR3 is 17 residues long. The CDR3 bases are TGTGCCAGCAGTGAAGCCGTCGAGGCGGGGGGGCGAGAGACCCAGTACTTC. Its protein product is CASSEAVEAGGRETQYF.

The J gene is TRBJ1-5, the V gene TRBV6-1, with a possible D match to TRBD1 (5 bases). Germline lookup yields CDR1 MNHNS and CDR2 SASEGT. The CDR3 extends over 13 amino acids. V shed 7 bases and J shed 5 bases, with 12 bases lying between them. CDR3 loop: CASTQALYQPQHF. DNA for the CDR3: TGTGCCAGCACACAGGCGCTCTATCAGCCCCAGCATTTT.

The J gene is TRBJ1-1, the V gene TRBV12-3 or TRBV12-4; D is unresolved. The V end lost 5 bases, the J end lost 11 bases, and 15 bases lay between the germline ends. The CDR3 totals 12 residues. As DNA, the CDR3 is TGTGCCAGCAGTCCCCAACAGACCAAGGCTTTCTTT. This encodes CASSPQQTKAFF.

This clonotype was seen more than once but under ten times. The rearrangement uses TRBV5-4 and TRBJ2-6; D unclear. V dropped 0 bases and J dropped 1 base, with 5 bases sitting between them. The CDR3 contains 15 residues. The germline CDR1 and CDR2 sequences are SGHNT and YYREEE (reference sequence). The CDR3 region is CASSLDISGANVLTF. The DNA of the CDR3 is TGTGCCAGCAGCTTGGATATTTCTGGGGCCAACGTCCTGACTTTC.

The V call is TRBV14, the J call TRBJ1-2, with 9 bases that match TRBD1. This CDR3 has 14 amino acids. V shed 3 bases, J shed 5 bases, and the junction held 4 bases outside the gene matches. The germline CDR1 and CDR2 sequences are SGHDN and FVKESK. CDR3 DNA sequence: TGTGCCAGCAGCCATACAGGGGGCACATATGGCTACACCTTC. Its translation: CASSHTGGTYGYTF.

The rearrangement links TRBV25-1 to TRBJ2-5; D is perhaps TRBD1 or TRBD2 (5 bases each). Germline V gives CDR1 MGHDK, CDR2 SYGVNS. Trimming cost V 4 bases and J 3 bases, with 12 bases left between them. This CDR3 contains 14 residues. CDR3 loop: CASSAPGRKETQYF. The CDR3 DNA reads as TGTGCCAGCAGTGCGCCGGGACGCAAAGAGACCCAGTACTTC.

In its sample, this clonotype was seen many times. The chain employs TRBV4-3 and TRBJ1-6; D is unclear. The germline gives CDR1 LGHNA, CDR2 YSLEER. Trimming cost V 1 base and J 5 bases, with 12 bases left between them. This CDR3 is built from 16 residues. This CDR3 is CASSQVVGQDNSPLHF. The DNA of the CDR3 is TGCGCCAGCAGCCAAGTTGTCGGGCAGGATAATTCACCCCTCCACTTT.

A few counts support this clonotype. V is TRBV7-9 and J is TRBJ2-3; D gene uncertain. Germline V gives CDR1 SEHNR, CDR2 FQNEAQ (reference sequence). CDR3 size: 16 residues. V was pared by 5 bases and J by 2 bases, with 17 bases between. CDR3 sequence reads: CASSPAASRATDTQYF. CDR3 DNA sequence: TGTGCCAGCAGCCCCGCAGCTAGTCGGGCCACAGATACGCAGTATTTT.

This clonotype was seen at least ten times. The rearrangement uses TRBV4-1 and TRBJ1-4; D unclear. V gave up 4 bases and J gave up 4 bases, with 13 bases separating them. The CDR3 covers 15 residues. Germline V gives CDR1 MGHRA, CDR2 YSYEKL. DNA of the CDR3: TGCGCCAGCAGCCCCCCAAACGGGCTTAATGAAAAACTGTTTTTT. Translating it yields CASSPPNGLNEKLFF.

The table lists this clonotype with a few counts. This chain uses TRBV6-2 or TRBV6-3 with TRBJ1-5; D is unclear. The length of the CDR3 is 14 residues. Germline lookup yields CDR1 MNHEY and CDR2 SVGEGT. V gave up 6 bases and J gave up 0 bases, with 9 bases separating them. CDR3 sequence (DNA): TGTGCCAGCAGACGCAGTAATAGCAATCAGCCCCAGCATTTT. It specifies CASRRSNSNQPQHF.

Notes on this clonotype: An end of the junction does not agree with germline; a read error may underlie this. The J gene is TRBJ2-6, the V gene TRBV5-1; the match to TRBD1 covers 7 bases. CDR1 and CDR2 from the germline V gene are SGHRS and YFSETQ. The length of the CDR3 is 14 residues. The CDR3 here is CASTLTGGANVLTF. CDR3 nucleotides: TGCGCCAGCACCTTGACAGGGGGGGCCAACGTCCTGACTTTC.

This rearrangement joins TRBV19 to TRBJ1-1; the D gene is possibly TRBD1 (5 bases). The V end was cut by 9 bases, the J end by 0 bases, with 14 bases between. The CDR3 consists of 14 residues. Germline CDR1 LNHDA, CDR2 SQIVND (reference sequence). CDR3: CASLGRGVNTEAFF. The CDR3 region has the DNA TGTGCCAGCTTGGGGCGAGGGGTGAACACTGAAGCTTTCTTT.

This clonotype was detected a few times. V and J are TRBV7-2 and TRBJ1-2; a weak D match, TRBD1 (5 bases). Germline values: CDR1 SGHTA, CDR2 FQGNSA. V lost 5 bases and J 8 bases, leaving 15 bases between the germline ends. The CDR3 loop spans 13 amino acids. The CDR3 loop reads CASSRSQGLGYTF. In DNA form, the CDR3 reads TGTGCCAGCAGCCGATCTCAGGGTTTAGGCTACACCTTC.

In its sample, this clonotype was seen many times. The chain has TRBV6-5 and TRBJ1-2, with 11 nucleotides matching TRBD1. The CDR3 spans 13 residues. The V and J ends lost 6 bases and 8 bases, in that order; junction bases with no gene match: 5. Germline V gene lookup returns CDR1 MNHEY and CDR2 SVGAGI. The chain's CDR3 is CASRKGTGGGYTF. The CDR3 DNA sequence: TGTGCCAGCAGAAAAGGGACAGGGGGAGGCTACACCTTC.

J is TRBJ2-3 and V is TRBV20-1, with D perhaps TRBD1 or TRBD2 (6 bases each). Looked up from germline, CDR1 is DFQATT and CDR2 is SNEGSKA (reference sequence). This CDR3 has 15 residues. Trimming stripped 5 bases from V and 1 base from J, with 16 bases between. The CDR3 loop reads CSAEGGGGGTDTQYF. The CDR3 DNA reads TGCAGTGCTGAGGGAGGAGGGGGAGGCACAGATACGCAGTATTTT.

This clonotype turned up a few times. This chain joins TRBV5-1 and TRBJ1-4, with D possibly TRBD1 on 5 matching bases. The V gene's germline CDR1 is SGHRS and CDR2 YFSETQ. The CDR3 is made up of 13 amino acids. Trimming left V 0 bases short and J 8 bases short, with 8 bases between. CDR3 bases: TGCGCCAGCAGCTTGGCAGGGCGCGAAAAACTGTTTTTT. Its translation is CASSLAGREKLFF.

This clonotype was counted only a few times. The V gene is TRBV18, the J gene TRBJ1-1; possible D gene TRBD1, 6 bases. Trimming stripped 3 bases from V and 3 bases from J, with 14 bases between. This CDR3 spans 15 amino acids. The V gene's germline CDR1 is KGHSH and CDR2 LQKENI. This CDR3 reads CASSPGRGAYTEAFF. DNA of the CDR3: TGTGCCAGCTCACCCGGTAGGGGGGCCTACACTGAAGCTTTCTTT. The whole variable domain, filled in from reference TRBV18 and TRBJ1-1, reads NAGVMQNPRHLVRRRGQEARLRCSPMKGHSHVYWYRQLPEEGLKFMVYLQKENIIDESGMPKERFSAEFPKEGPSILRIQQVVRGDSAAYFCASSPGRGAYTEAFFGQGTRLTVV.